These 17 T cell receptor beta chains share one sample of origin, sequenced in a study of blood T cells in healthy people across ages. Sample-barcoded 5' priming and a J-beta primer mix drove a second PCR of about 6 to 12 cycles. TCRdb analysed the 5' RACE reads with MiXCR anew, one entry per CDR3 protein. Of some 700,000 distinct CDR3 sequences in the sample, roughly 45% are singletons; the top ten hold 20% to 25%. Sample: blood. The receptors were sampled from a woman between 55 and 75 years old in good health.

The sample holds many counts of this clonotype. CDR3 sequence (DNA): TGTGCCAGCAGCTTCACCTCCTACGAGCAGTACTTC. Residues: CASSFTSYEQYF. This chain connects TRBV7-2 to TRBJ2-7; D is unclear. In germline, CDR1 is SGHTA, CDR2 FQGNSA. The CDR3 totals 12 residues. V gave up 3 bases and J gave up 0 bases, with 3 bases separating them.

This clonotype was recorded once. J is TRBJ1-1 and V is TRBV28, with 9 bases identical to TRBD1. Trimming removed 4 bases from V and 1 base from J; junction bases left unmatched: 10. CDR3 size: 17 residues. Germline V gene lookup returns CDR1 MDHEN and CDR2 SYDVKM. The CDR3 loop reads CASSSVQGADRNTEAFF. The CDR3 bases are TGTGCCAGCAGTTCAGTACAGGGGGCGGATCGGAACACTGAAGCTTTCTTT.

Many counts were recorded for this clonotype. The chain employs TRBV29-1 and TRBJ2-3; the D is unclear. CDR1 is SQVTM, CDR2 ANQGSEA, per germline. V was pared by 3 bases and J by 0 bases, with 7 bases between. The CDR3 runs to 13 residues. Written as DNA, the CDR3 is TGCAGCGTTGACCAGGCTAGCACAGATACGCAGTATTTT. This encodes CSVDQASTDTQYF.

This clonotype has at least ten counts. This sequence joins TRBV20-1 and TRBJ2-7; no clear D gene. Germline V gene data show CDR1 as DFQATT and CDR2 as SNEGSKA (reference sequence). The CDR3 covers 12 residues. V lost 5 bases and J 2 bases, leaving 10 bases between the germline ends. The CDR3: CSALTQAYEQYF. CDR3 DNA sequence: TGCAGTGCTTTGACACAAGCCTACGAGCAGTACTTC.

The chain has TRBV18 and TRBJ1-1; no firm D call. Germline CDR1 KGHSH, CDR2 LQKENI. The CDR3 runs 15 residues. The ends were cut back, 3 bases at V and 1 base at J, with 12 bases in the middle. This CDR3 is CASSPPSRANTEAFF. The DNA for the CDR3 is TGTGCCAGCTCACCCCCGAGCAGAGCGAACACTGAAGCTTTCTTT.

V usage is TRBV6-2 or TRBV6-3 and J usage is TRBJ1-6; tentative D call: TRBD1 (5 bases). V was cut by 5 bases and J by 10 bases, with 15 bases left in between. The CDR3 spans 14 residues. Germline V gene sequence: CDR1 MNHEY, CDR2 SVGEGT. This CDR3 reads CASSGQGTKSPLHF. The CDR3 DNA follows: TGTGCCAGCAGTGGGCAGGGAACGAAGTCACCCCTCCACTTT.

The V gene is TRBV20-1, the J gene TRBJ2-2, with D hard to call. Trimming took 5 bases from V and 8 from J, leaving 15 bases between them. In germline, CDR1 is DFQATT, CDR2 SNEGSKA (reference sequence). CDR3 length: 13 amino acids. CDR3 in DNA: TGCAGTGCTTTAATAACCACCCCGGGGGAGCTGTTTTTT. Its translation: CSALITTPGELFF.

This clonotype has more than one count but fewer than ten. CDR3 region: CASSYDPNTGELFF. The CDR3 nucleotides are TGTGCCAGCAGCTATGACCCGAACACCGGGGAGCTGTTTTTT. The gene calls are TRBV7-3 and TRBJ2-2; no clear D gene. Trimming removed 4 bases at V and 0 bases at J, with 6 bases between. Per the germline V gene, CDR1 is SGHTA and CDR2 is FQGTGA. The CDR3 contains 14 residues.

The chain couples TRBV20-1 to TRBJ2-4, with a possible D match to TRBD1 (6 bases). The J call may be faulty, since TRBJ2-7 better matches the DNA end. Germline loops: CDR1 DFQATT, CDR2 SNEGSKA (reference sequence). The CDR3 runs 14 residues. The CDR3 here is CSARGQGLRDEQYF. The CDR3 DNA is TGCAGTGCTAGAGGGCAGGGGTTGAGGGACGAGCAGTACTTC.

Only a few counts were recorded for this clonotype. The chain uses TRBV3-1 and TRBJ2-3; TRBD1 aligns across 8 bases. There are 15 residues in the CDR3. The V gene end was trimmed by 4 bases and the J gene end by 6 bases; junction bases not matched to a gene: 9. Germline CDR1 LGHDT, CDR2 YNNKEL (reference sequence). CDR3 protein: CASSLHRGYNDTQYF. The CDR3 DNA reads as TGTGCCAGCAGCCTACACAGGGGGTATAACGATACGCAGTATTTT.

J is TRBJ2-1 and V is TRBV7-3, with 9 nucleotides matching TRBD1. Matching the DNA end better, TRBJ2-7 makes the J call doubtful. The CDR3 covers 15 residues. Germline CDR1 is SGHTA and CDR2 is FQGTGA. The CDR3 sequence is CASSCRQGVYNEQYF. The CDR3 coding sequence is TGTGCCAGCAGCTGTAGACAGGGGGTATACAATGAGCAGTACTTC.

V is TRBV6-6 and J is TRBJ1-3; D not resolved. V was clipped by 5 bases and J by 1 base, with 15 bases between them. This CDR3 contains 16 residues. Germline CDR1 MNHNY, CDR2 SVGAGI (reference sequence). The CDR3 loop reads CASSPRGDYSGNTIYF. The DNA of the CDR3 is TGTGCCAGCAGTCCCCGTGGTGATTATTCTGGAAACACCATATATTTT.

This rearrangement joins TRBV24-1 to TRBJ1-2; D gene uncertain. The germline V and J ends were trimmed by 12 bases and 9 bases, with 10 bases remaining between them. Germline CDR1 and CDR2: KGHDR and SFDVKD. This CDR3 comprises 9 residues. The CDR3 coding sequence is TGTGCCCCCCATGATCGCTACACCTTC. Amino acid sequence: CAPHDRYTF.

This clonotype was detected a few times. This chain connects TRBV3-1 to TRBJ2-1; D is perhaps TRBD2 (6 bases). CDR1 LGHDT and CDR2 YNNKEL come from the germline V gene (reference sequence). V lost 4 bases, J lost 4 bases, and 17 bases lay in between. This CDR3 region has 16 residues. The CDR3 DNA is TGTGCCAGCAGCCCAAAGATCGGGAGCGGTTACAATGAGCAGTTCTTC. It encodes CASSPKIGSGYNEQFF.

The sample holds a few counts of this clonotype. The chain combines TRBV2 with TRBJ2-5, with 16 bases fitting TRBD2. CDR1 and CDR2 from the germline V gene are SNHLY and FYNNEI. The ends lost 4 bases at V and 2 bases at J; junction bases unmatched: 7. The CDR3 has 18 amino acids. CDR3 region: CASSAGTSGRASQETQYF. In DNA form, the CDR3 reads TGTGCCAGCAGTGCCGGGACTAGCGGGAGGGCCAGTCAAGAGACCCAGTACTTC. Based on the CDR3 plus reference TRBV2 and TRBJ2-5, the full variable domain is EPEVTQTPSHQVTQMGQEVILRCVPISNHLYFYWYRQILGQKVEFLVSFYNNEISEKSEIFDDQFSVERPDGSNFTLKIRSTKLEDSAMYFCASSAGTSGRASQETQYFGPGTRLLVL.

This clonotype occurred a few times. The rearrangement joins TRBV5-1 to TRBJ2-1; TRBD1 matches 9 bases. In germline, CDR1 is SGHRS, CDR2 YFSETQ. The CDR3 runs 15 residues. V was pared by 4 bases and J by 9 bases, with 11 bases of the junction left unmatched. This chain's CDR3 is CASSAPGQGSLEQFF. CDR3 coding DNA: TGCGCCAGCAGCGCACCGGGACAGGGCAGCCTTGAGCAGTTCTTC.

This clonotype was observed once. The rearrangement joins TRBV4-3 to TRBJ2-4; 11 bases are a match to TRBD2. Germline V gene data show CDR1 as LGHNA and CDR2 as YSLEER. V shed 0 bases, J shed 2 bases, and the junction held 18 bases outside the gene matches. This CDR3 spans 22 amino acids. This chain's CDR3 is CASSQEWAQLAGGGGTKNIQYF. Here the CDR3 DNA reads TGCGCCAGCAGCCAAGAGTGGGCCCAGCTAGCGGGAGGAGGCGGGACCAAAAACATTCAGTACTTC.